This TCR beta chain was sequenced in a study of blood T cell repertoires in COVID-19. The junction had 6 bases not matched to a gene; V was cut back by 4 bases and J by 0 bases. This CDR3 comprises 16 residues. The germline V gene encodes CDR1 SGHKS and CDR2 YYEKEE (reference sequence). In the original processing: It was from reference gene primer amplification that nucleated cell counts were estimated. Profiled with immunoSEQ multiplex PCR; TCRdb holds only in-frame clones, not every one. V and J calls and clone size are copied from that table; D and trimming were computed from the DNA. The sample has around 80,000 clones, around 81% seen once.

The sequenced sample was peripheral blood. This receptor was taken from a human donor in a cohort sampled during active COVID-19. The genes are TRBV5-5 and TRBJ2-1; TRBD1 agrees at 8 bases. CDR3 residues: CASSLRQGSSYNEQFF. Written as DNA, the CDR3 is TGTGCCAGCAGCCTAAGACAGGGGAGCTCCTACAATGAGCAGTTCTTC.